This T cell receptor (beta chain) stems from a study of blood T cell repertoires in COVID-19 (TCRdb year 2020). Study-level background: Collaborator samples came from the United States, Italy and Spain and covered acute and convalescent phases of COVID-19. Samples came from the ongoing ImmuneRACE study (first 160 participants) plus 1,254 subjects from 6 global collaborators. The prospective study material was composed of cDNA or gDNA derived from T cells, B-cell-depleted T cells, or PBMCs. Where available, HLA class I and class II types were obtained from metadata supplied by the sample provider rather than from assay-based typing. The dataset comprised deeply sampled blood TCRbeta repertoires from subjects exposed to, actively infected with, or recovered from COVID-19. A de-identified subject ID, COVID-19 status, age in years and sex were almost always included in the sample metadata. A freely available public database, intended as a resource for researchers studying the immune response to SARS-CoV-2, is where the repertoires were released.

In its sample, this clone was seen once. What antigen it recognizes has not been identified. Base qualities are not at hand, and no much larger clone is one base apart. Broad study findings and their caveats: The quantity of clinical and demographic metadata differed by source and by participant and was supplied without curation.

Collaborating institutions collected whole blood in K2EDTA tubes following their own protocols. Collaborator samples were shipped for TCRbeta analysis as frozen whole blood, isolated PBMCs, or DNA extracted from either sample type. The immunoSEQ Assay, a bias-controlled multiplex PCR, was used to amplify TCRbeta CDR3 regions from genomic DNA. The authors' analysis ran thus. Within the assay, amplification of reference gene primers was used to estimate how many nucleated cells each sample contained. To quantify the absolute abundance of each unique TCRbeta CDR3 rearrangement, sequence reads were collapsed and filtered. For each sample, productive Simpson clonality was calculated by taking the square root of Simpson's diversity index across productive rearrangements. TCRdb re-hosts the immuneACCESS table, in-frame sequences only. Its copies lack some clones; in the studies checked, an unresolved V gene accounts for under half of them, and the cause for the rest is not known. V, J and clone size are taken as reported in that table, and D and trimming were inferred from the DNA itself. The sample has approximately 31,000 clones on record, about 85% of them singletons. 17% of the sample comes from the top ten.

CDR1 SGHTA and CDR2 FQGTGA were looked up in the germline V gene. V lost 4 bases and J lost 7 bases; the stretch between them is 16 bases long. From the cysteine through the phenylalanine, the CDR3 covers 14 amino acids. The read is trimmed to its CDR3 DNA, 42 bases read in frame from base 1. Sequenced: peripheral blood. The receptor chain draws on TRBV7-3 and TRBJ1-2; the D region possibly corresponds to TRBD1 (6 bases align). The TCR was taken from a woman aged 60 to 75 with active COVID-19. The CDR3 loop reads CASSSPGRGGGYTF. The sequenced DNA is TGTGCCAGCAGCTCCCCCGGCAGGGGCGGTGGCTACACCTTC.